This T cell receptor beta chain originates from a study of beta chain features in type 1 diabetes. This CDR3 region has 15 residues. Germline V gene sequence: CDR1 SGHAT, CDR2 FQNNGV. Between the trimmed V and J ends, which lost 1 base and 7 bases, there was a span of 14 bases. The authors took one heparinised blood draw, averaging about 110 mL, from each donor. The study, taken as a whole, reports: PCR could preferentially amplify shorter templates, alike in patients and controls. Healthy donors had naive, central memory and Treg TCRB repertoires that appeared less similar than those seen among patients. TCRB CDR3s were moderately but significantly shorter in Type 1 diabetes patients in all four CD4+ subsets.

This clone occurred a few times. Its antigen is still unknown. Expressed TCRB transcripts got sequenced, as all isolated RNA was reverse transcribed. The data were produced by immunoSEQ multiplex PCR, yet TCRdb's version contains in-frame clones alone and is incomplete. The data show roughly 350,000 clones, around 9.6% seen once. This clonotype was sampled from a man under 40 with type 1 diabetes. The sample consisted of central memory CD4+ T cells from blood. The rearrangement uses TRBV11-2 and TRBJ2-1; D might be TRBD2 (5 bases). CDR3 in amino acids: CASSLVTSEGNEQFF. The DNA of the CDR3 is TGTGCCAGCAGCTTAGTAACTAGTGAAGGGAATGAGCAGTTCTTC. The full variable domain, completed using reference TRBV11-2 and TRBJ2-1, is EAGVAQSPRYKIIEKRQSVAFWCNPISGHATLYWYQQILGQGPKLLIQFQNNGVVDDSQLPKDRFSAERLKGVDSTLKIQPAKLEDSAVYLCASSLVTSEGNEQFFGPGTRLTVL.